This T cell receptor (beta chain) was sequenced during a study of OX40 agonist ivuxolimab in advanced cancers. Overall study context: Cohort: 75% to 90% men, mean age around 55, aged about 20 to 90. Earlier treatment with anti-PD-1, anti-PD-L1 or anti-CTLA-4 was permitted, and about 40% had received some.

Using immunoSEQ multiplex PCR, the repertoire was profiled, and TCRdb retains in-frame clones only, with some absent. Altogether some 100,000 clones are present, approximately 90% being singletons, with the ten largest covering approximately 0.3%. CDR1 ENHRY and CDR2 SYGVKD come from the germline V gene. V shed 8 bases, J shed 0 bases, and the junction held 5 bases outside the gene matches. The CDR3 extends over 14 amino acids. Patients with a history of autoimmune disease or on systemic immunosuppression were excluded. Blood draws occurred at baseline, cycle 4 day 1, and cycle 7 day 1. This chain links TRBV10-3 with TRBJ2-3; 7 bases line up with TRBD2. The TCR sequence derives from an adult with an advanced solid tumor such as melanoma, head and neck, liver or kidney cancer. This specimen consisted of CD4+ or CD8+ T cells sorted from blood, obtained in a trial of the OX40 agonist ivuxolimab. CDR3 amino acids: CAIGPAGSTDTQYF. CDR3 sequence (DNA): TGTGCCATCGGCCCAGCGGGGAGCACAGATACGCAGTATTTT.